The sample holds one count of the clone carrying this T cell receptor beta chain. Method: immunoSEQ multiplex PCR; TCRdb's copy keeps in-frame clones and lacks some. This table holds 70,000 to 100,000 clones, 92% found once. This specimen belongs to a study of T cell changes during pregnancy in multiple sclerosis. The CDR3 covers 13 residues. Between the trimmed V and J ends, which lost 5 bases and 3 bases, there was a span of 10 bases. Germline CDR1 is SGHRS and CDR2 is YFSETQ. Specimen: peripheral blood, collected in the first trimester of pregnancy. This TCR was recovered from a female donor with multiple sclerosis, enrolled in a pregnancy study. This sequence joins TRBV5-1 and TRBJ2-3; D is perhaps TRBD1 (5 bases). CDR3 DNA: TGCGCCAGCAGACCTCAGGGTACAGATACGCAGTATTTT. Its translation is CASRPQGTDTQYF.